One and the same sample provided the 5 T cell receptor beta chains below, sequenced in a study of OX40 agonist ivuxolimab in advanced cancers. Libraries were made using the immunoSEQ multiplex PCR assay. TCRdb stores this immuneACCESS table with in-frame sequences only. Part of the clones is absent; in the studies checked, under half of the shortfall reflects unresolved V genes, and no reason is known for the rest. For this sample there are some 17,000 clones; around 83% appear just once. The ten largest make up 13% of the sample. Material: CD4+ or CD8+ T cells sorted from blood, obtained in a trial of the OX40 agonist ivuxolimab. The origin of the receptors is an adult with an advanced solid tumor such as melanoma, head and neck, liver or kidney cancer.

The chain's CDR3 is CASSFTGDEQYF. CDR3 bases: TGTGCCAGCAGCTTTACAGGGGACGAGCAGTACTTC. The genes are TRBV11-2 and TRBJ2-7; 7 bases line up with TRBD1. The junction had 1 base not matched to a gene; V was cut back by 3 bases and J by 5 bases. The CDR3 loop spans 12 amino acids. From germline, CDR1 is SGHAT and CDR2 FQNNGV.

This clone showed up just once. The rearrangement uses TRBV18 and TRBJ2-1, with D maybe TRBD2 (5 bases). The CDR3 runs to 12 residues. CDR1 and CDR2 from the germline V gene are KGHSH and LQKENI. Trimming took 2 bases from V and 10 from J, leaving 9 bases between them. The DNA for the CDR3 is TGTGCCAGCTCACCAACCCCGGGAGAGCAGTTCTTC. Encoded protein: CASSPTPGEQFF.

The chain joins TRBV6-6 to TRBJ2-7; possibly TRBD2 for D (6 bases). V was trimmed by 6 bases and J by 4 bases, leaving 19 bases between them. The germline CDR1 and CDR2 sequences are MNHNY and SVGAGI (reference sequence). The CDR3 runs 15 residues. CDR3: CASRRVADAGYEQYF. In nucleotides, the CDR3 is TGTGCCAGCAGAAGGGTCGCGGACGCGGGGTACGAGCAGTACTTC.

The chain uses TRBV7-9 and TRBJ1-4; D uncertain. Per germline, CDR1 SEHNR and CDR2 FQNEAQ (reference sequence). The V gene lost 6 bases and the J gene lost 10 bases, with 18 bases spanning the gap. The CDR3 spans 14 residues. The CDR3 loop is CASSPDRLSGKLFF. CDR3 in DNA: TGTGCCAGCAGTCCAGACCGCCTAAGTGGAAAACTGTTTTTT.

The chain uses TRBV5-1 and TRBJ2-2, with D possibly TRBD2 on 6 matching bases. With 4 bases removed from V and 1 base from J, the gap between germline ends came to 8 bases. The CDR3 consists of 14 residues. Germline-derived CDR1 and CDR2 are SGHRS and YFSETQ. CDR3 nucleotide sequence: TGCGCCAGCAGCGTTAGCGGGAACACCGGGGAGCTGTTTTTT. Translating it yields CASSVSGNTGELFF. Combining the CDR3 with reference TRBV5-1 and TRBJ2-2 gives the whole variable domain KAGVTQTPRYLIKTRGQQVTLSCSPISGHRSVSWYQQTPGQGLQFLFEYFSETQRNKGNFPGRFSGRQFSNSRSEMNVSTLELGDSALYLCASSVSGNTGELFFGEGSRLTVL.